Sequencing of this TCR beta chain was carried out in a study of type 1 regulatory T cells. Background on the study: T-allo10 is an in vitro-generated, Tr1-enriched CD4 T cell product specific for alloantigen.

A single record per CDR3 protein comes from TCRdb applying MiXCR to the reads. The table records over 55,000 distinct CDR3 sequences, 55% to 80% of them present only once. Of note for this clonotype: Its antigen remains unknown.

The CDR3 spans 14 residues. CDR1 and CDR2 from the germline V gene are SGHNT and YYREEE (reference sequence). Trimming took 0 bases from V and 10 from J, leaving 11 bases between them. The graft donor-derived T-allo10 cells reportedly recognize host alloantigens, are anergic, and suppress alloantigen-specifically. The chain links TRBV5-4 to TRBJ1-6; weak D call: TRBD1 (6 bases). The clonotype comes from a human donor in good health. The sample consisted of cultured T cells, either the whole culture or a sorted T cell fraction (not recorded which). The subset is: Tr1-enriched cell product generated in vitro against host alloantigens. CDR3 DNA sequence: TGTGCCAGCAGCTTGGACAGGGTGGCATCACCCCTCCACTTT. Translating gives CASSLDRVASPLHF.